A selection of T cell receptor beta chains follows, all from one sample in a study of lung T cells in sarcoidosis with Löfgren's syndrome. From the reads, TCRdb called clonotypes with MiXCR, one entry per CDR3 protein. The sample contains a few thousand distinct CDR3 sequences, roughly 29% of which appear only once. The sequencing sample was made of CD4+ T cells from PBMCs. The receptor source for this set is a human donor with sarcoidosis (Löfgren's syndrome or another form), or a control subject (not recorded which). Both conserved end residues are part of each CDR3. A D gene is named only where the DNA matches it firmly. Clone size is given for some rows only: seen once, a few or many times, or a class if the clone is expanded.

v_call	j_call	d_call	clone_size	cdr3_nt	cdr3_aa
TRBV3-1	TRBJ2-3	NA	NA	TGTGCCAGCAGCCTTAGGGTTACAGATACACAGTATTTT	CASSLRVTDTQYF
TRBV10-3	TRBJ2-3	NA	medium-sized	TGTGCCATCAGTGAGTCGTGGGATACGCAGTATTTT	CAISESWDTQYF
TRBV20-1	TRBJ2-2	NA	NA	TGCAGTGCCCAGAGCCCCTCAGGGGGGGCGACCGGGGAGCTGCTTTTT	CSAQSPSGGATGELLF
TRBV30	TRBJ1-1	NA	medium-sized	TGTGCCTGTATGAGACACGCTGAAGCTTTCTTT	CACMRHAEAFF
TRBV6-2/TRBV6-3	TRBJ2-1	NA	large	TGTGCCAGCAGTTTTCGCGGGGTCCCCCCCTACAATGAGCAGTTCTTC	CASSFRGVPPYNEQFF
TRBV7-9	TRBJ2-5	TRBD1	few	TGTGCCAGCCGGGACAGAAAAGAGACCCAGTACTTC	CASRDRKETQYF
TRBV3-1	TRBJ2-3	NA	medium-sized	TGTGCCAGCAGCCTTAGGGGTACAGATACGCAGTATTTT	CASSLRGTDTQYF
TRBV28	TRBJ2-5	TRBD2	NA	TGTGCCGGCAGTTTGACCAGGGGAGGGACTAGCGGGAGGCGGGAGACCCAGTACTTC	CAGSLTRGGTSGRRETQYF
TRBV27	TRBJ1-4	NA	large	TGTGCCACCAAGTCTAGGACAGATAATGAAAAACTGTTTTTT	CATKSRTDNEKLFF
TRBV20-1	TRBJ2-7	TRBD2	large	TGCAGTGCCCCCGCCGGGACTAGCGGGTACGAGCAGTACTTC	CSAPAGTSGYEQYF
TRBV10-3	TRBJ2-5	NA	many	TGTGCCATCAGTGATTCTAGGAGCCAAGAGACCCAGTACTTC	CAISDSRSQETQYF
TRBV28	TRBJ2-3	NA	large	TGTGCCAGCAGCCCAGCAGGGATGGTAGATACGCAGTATTTT	CASSPAGMVDTQYF
TRBV20-1	TRBJ1-1	NA	large	TGCAGTGCTAGAGAGGGCGGATCGGGCACTGAAGCTTTCTTT	CSAREGGSGTEAFF
TRBV4-2	TRBJ2-1	TRBD1	medium-sized	TGTGCCAGCAGCCAAGAGGACGGGACAGGGGGCAATGAGCAGTTCTTC	CASSQEDGTGGNEQFF
TRBV29-1	TRBJ2-3	NA	medium-sized	TGCAGCGTTGAGTCCAGTAAAATAGGGGATACGCAGTATTTT	CSVESSKIGDTQYF
TRBV2	TRBJ2-1	TRBD2	medium-sized	TGTGCCAGCAGTGTAGTAGCGGGAGGATACAATGAGCAGTTCTTC	CASSVVAGGYNEQFF
TRBV19	TRBJ1-5	TRBD1	NA	TGTGCTAATAGTATCGCATCTTGGACAGGATATAGCAATCAGCCCCGGCATTTT	CANSIASWTGYSNQPRHF
TRBV27	TRBJ2-7	NA	NA	TGTGCCAGCAGTTCACGTCTACCCTTTGTGGGGCTCCCCTACGAGCAGTACTTC	CASSSRLPFVGLPYEQYF
TRBV24-1	TRBJ2-3	TRBD2	medium-sized	TGTGCCACCAGTGAAGAACTAGCGGGAGGAAAGAATACGCAGTATTTT	CATSEELAGGKNTQYF
TRBV3-1	TRBJ1-1	TRBD1	medium-sized	TGTGCCAGCAGGGACAGGTCGGCTTTCTTT	CASRDRSAFF
TRBV4-1	TRBJ2-1	TRBD2	NA	TGCGCCAGCAGCCAGCCAGCGGGAGTCGCCAATGAGCAGTTCTTC	CASSQPAGVANEQFF
TRBV6-5	TRBJ2-7	TRBD2	NA	TGTGCCGTCAGACTAACTAGCGGGAGCTCCCACGAGCAGTACTTC	CAVRLTSGSSHEQYF
TRBV2	TRBJ1-1	NA	medium-sized	TGTGCCAGCAGAAAACTGGCAGGTTTTGAAGCTTTCTTT	CASRKLAGFEAFF
TRBV27	TRBJ2-1	NA	large	TGTGCCAGCAGTCTAATGTCAAATCGGGACAATGAGCAGTTCTTC	CASSLMSNRDNEQFF
TRBV20-1	TRBJ2-2	NA	NA	TGCAGTGCTGGCAGGGGGTCTAAGCTCACCGGGGGGCTGCTTTTT	CSAGRGSKLTGGLLF
TRBV20-1	TRBJ2-7	TRBD2	medium-sized	TGCAGTGCTAGTTTCGGGACTAGCGGGACCTACGAGCAGTACTTC	CSASFGTSGTYEQYF
TRBV10-2	TRBJ2-5	NA	medium-sized	TGCGCCAGCAGTGGACAAAGCCAAGAGACCCAGTACTTC	CASSGQSQETQYF
TRBV12-3/TRBV12-4	TRBJ2-5	TRBD1	medium-sized	TGTGCCAGCAGCCCGGGACAGCGAATCCAAGAGACCCAGTACTTC	CASSPGQRIQETQYF
TRBV11-3	TRBJ2-3	NA	medium-sized	TGTGCCAGCAGCCTAGCAGGGCACACAGATACGCAGTATTTT	CASSLAGHTDTQYF
TRBV7-2	TRBJ2-1	NA	medium-sized	TGTGCCAGCAGCCCCCCCCCCGGGCACAATGAGCAGTTCTTC	CASSPPPGHNEQFF
TRBV3-1	TRBJ2-1	NA	many	TGTGCCAGCAGCCAAGCAGGCGGGAATGAGCAGTTCTTC	CASSQAGGNEQFF
TRBV7-9	TRBJ1-5	NA	medium-sized	TGTGCCAGCAGCTCCGACAGTCAGCCCCAGCATTTT	CASSSDSQPQHF
TRBV20-1	TRBJ1-2	TRBD1	medium-sized	TGCAGTGCAAAGGGGCAGGGGGCACCCCAGTACACCTTC	CSAKGQGAPQYTF
TRBV7-2	TRBJ1-1	NA	large	TGTGCCAGCAGCCGAAGCAGGACAAACACTGAAGCTTTCTTT	CASSRSRTNTEAFF
TRBV11-2	TRBJ2-5	NA	few	TGTGCCAGCAGCTTAGTTAGGGAGACCCAGTACTTC	CASSLVRETQYF
TRBV24-1	TRBJ2-5	TRBD2	medium-sized	TGTGCCACCAGTGACGGGAGACTAGCGGGAGCAGAGACCCAGCACTTC	CATSDGRLAGAETQHF
TRBV12-3/TRBV12-4	TRBJ1-5	TRBD1	NA	TGTGCCAGCAGTCCCTGGACAGGGGACCAGCCCCAGCATTTT	CASSPWTGDQPQHF
TRBV27	TRBJ2-2	TRBD2	large	TGTGCCAGCAGAGAAGCGGGAGCTCACACCGGGGAGCTGTTTTTT	CASREAGAHTGELFF
TRBV20-1	TRBJ1-2	NA	medium-sized	TGCAGTGCTTTCAAGACCCGGGGAGGCTACACCTTC	CSAFKTRGGYTF
TRBV20-1	TRBJ2-7	TRBD2	NA	TGCAGTGCGGGCCTGTGGACTAGCGGTATCTATGAGCAGTACTTC	CSAGLWTSGIYEQYF
TRBV30	TRBJ1-1	NA	many	TGTGCCTGGAGTTTTAGGCCCCCCGACAACACTGAAGCTTTCTTT	CAWSFRPPDNTEAFF
TRBV11-2	TRBJ2-1	TRBD2	medium-sized	TGTGCCAGCAGTCCGCAGGGACTAGCGGGAGGGAAAGGTGGTGTGCAGTTCTTC	CASSPQGLAGGKGGVQFF
TRBV20-1	TRBJ2-7	NA	large	TGCAGTGCTAGAGGGACACAAAGATCTAGCTCCTACGAGCAGTACTTC	CSARGTQRSSSYEQYF
TRBV20-1	TRBJ1-1	NA	medium-sized	TGCAGTGCTGGCGGAAGCGGTAACACTGAAGCTTTCTTT	CSAGGSGNTEAFF
TRBV10-2	TRBJ2-1	TRBD2	medium-sized	TGCGCCAGCACCACCGGGACTAGCGACTCCTACAATGAGCAGTTCTTC	CASTTGTSDSYNEQFF
TRBV20-1	TRBJ2-1	NA	NA	TGCAGCACTGGGAGGAACTGGCGTATAGCTGAGCAGCTCTTC	CSTGRNWRIAEQLF
TRBV4-1	TRBJ2-1	NA	medium-sized	TGCGCCAGCAGCCAAGTGAATATGGGAATAGCCGTCCGGGAGCAGTTCTTC	CASSQVNMGIAVREQFF
TRBV24-1	TRBJ2-3	NA	many	TGTGCCACCAGTGATCCCGAACTCGGACTGCGAGATACGCAGTATTTT	CATSDPELGLRDTQYF
TRBV5-1	TRBJ2-7	TRBD1	medium-sized	TGCGCCAGCAGCCCGTGGGACAGTTCCTACGAGCAGTACTTC	CASSPWDSSYEQYF
TRBV29-1	TRBJ2-3	TRBD2	medium-sized	TGCAGTTGGACTAGCGGCACAGATACGCAGTATTTT	CSWTSGTDTQYF
TRBV30	TRBJ2-7	TRBD1	many	TGTGCCTCATCGGGGGGACAGGGTAAAACCTACGAGCAGTACTTC	CASSGGQGKTYEQYF
TRBV12-3/TRBV12-4	TRBJ2-7	TRBD2	few	TGTGCCAGCAGCCCCTTTGATGGGGAGGGGCAGTACTTC	CASSPFDGEGQYF
TRBV4-1	TRBJ2-1	TRBD2	medium-sized	TGCGCCAGCAGCCACGTAGATATGGGACTAGCGGGGAACAATGAGCAGTTCTTC	CASSHVDMGLAGNNEQFF
TRBV27	TRBJ2-5	NA	large	TGTGCCAGCAGTTCCAGGCTCATGGGACAAGAGACCCAGTACTTC	CASSSRLMGQETQYF